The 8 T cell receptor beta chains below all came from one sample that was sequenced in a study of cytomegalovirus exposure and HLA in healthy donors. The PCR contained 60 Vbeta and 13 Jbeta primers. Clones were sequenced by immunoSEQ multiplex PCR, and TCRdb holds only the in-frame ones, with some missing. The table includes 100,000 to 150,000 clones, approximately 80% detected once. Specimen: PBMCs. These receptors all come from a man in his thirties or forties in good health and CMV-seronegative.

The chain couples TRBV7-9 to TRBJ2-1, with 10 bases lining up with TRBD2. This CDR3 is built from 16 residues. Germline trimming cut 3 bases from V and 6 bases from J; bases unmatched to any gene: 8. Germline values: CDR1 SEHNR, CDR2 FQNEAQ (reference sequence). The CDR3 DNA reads TGTGCCAGCAGCTTTAAACGACTAGCGGGTCGCAATGAGCAGTTCTTC. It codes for CASSFKRLAGRNEQFF. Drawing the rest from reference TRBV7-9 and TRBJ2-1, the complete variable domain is DTGVSQNPRHKITKRGQNVTFRCDPISEHNRLYWYRQTLGQGPEFLTYFQNEAQLEKSRLLSDRFSAERPKGSFSTLEIQRTEQGDSAMYLCASSFKRLAGRNEQFFGPGTRLTVL.

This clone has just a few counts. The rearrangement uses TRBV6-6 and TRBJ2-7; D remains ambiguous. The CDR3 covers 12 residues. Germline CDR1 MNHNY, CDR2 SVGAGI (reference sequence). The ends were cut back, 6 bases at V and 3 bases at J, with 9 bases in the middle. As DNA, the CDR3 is TGTGCCAGCAGACCCAACTACTACGAGCAGTACTTC. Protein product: CASRPNYYEQYF.

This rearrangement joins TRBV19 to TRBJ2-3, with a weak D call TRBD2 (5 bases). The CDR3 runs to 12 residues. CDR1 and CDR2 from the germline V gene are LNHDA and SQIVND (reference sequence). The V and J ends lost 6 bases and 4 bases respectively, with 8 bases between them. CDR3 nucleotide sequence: TGTGCCAGTAGCCCAGCGGCAGATACGCAGTATTTT. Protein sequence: CASSPAADTQYF.

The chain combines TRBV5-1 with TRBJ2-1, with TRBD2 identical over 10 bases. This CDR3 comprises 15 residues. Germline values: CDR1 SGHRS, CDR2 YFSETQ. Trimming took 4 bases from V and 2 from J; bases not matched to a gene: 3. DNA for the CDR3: TGCGCCAGCAGCCCGGGACTAGCGACCTACAATGAGCAGTTCTTC. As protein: CASSPGLATYNEQFF.

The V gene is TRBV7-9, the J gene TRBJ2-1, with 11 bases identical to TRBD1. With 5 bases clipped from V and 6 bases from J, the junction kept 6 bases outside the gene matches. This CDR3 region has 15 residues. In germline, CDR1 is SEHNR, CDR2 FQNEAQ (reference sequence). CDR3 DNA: TGTGCCAGCAGCCGGGGACAGGGGGGGCTCAATGAGCAGTTCTTC. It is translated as CASSRGQGGLNEQFF.

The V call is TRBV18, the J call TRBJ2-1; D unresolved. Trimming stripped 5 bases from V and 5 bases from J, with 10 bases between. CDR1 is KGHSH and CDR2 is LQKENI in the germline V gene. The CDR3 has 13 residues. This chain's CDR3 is CASSSTVNNEQFF. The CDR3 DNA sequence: TGTGCCAGCTCATCAACAGTCAACAATGAGCAGTTCTTC.

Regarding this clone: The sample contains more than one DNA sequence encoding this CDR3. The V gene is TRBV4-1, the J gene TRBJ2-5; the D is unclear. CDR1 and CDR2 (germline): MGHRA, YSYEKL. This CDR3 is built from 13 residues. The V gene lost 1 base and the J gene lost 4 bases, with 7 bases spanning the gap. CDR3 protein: CASSQGPGETQYF. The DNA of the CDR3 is TGCGCCAGCAGCCAAGGGCCTGGAGAGACCCAGTACTTC.

CDR3 coding DNA: TGTGCCAGCAGTCTGAGGCTAGCGGGAAGCGAGCAGTACTTC. Protein product: CASSLRLAGSEQYF. V and J are TRBV28 and TRBJ2-7, with 9 nucleotides matching TRBD2. This CDR3 is built from 14 residues. Trimming removed 5 bases from V and 6 bases from J; junction bases left unmatched: 8. Germline V gene sequence: CDR1 MDHEN, CDR2 SYDVKM.